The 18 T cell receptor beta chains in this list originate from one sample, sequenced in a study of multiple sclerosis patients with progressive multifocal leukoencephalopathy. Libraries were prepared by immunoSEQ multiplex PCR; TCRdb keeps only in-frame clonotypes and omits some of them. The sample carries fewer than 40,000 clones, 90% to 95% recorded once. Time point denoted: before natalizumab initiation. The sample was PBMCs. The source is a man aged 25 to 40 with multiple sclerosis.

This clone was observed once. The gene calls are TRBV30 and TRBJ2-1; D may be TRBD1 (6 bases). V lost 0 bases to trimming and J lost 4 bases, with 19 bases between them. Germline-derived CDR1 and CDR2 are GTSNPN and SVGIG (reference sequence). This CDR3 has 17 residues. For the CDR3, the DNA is TGTGCCTGGAGTGTCACTCATGGACAGTTTGTGTACAATGAGCAGTTCTTC. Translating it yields CAWSVTHGQFVYNEQFF.

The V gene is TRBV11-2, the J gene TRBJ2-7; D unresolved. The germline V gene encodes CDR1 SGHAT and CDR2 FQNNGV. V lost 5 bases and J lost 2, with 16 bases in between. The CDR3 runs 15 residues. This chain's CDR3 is CASSLTDGPTYEQYF. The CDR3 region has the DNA TGTGCCAGCAGCCTCACAGACGGACCCACCTACGAGCAGTACTTC.

The chain's CDR3 is CASSLVPPGGGETQYF. CDR3 DNA: TGTGCCAGCAGCTTGGTACCTCCTGGGGGAGGGGAGACCCAGTACTTC. The chain uses TRBV5-6 and TRBJ2-5, with 7 bases matching TRBD2. V was clipped by 0 bases and J by 5 bases; unmatched bases: 10. The germline gives CDR1 SGHDT, CDR2 YYEEEE. The CDR3 has 16 amino acids.

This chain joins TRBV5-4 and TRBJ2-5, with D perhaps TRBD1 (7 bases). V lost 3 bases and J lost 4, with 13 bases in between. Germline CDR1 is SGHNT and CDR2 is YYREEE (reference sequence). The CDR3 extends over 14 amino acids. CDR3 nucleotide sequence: TGTGCCAGCAGCTGGGGGGACAGACTAGAGACCCAGTACTTC. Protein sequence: CASSWGDRLETQYF.

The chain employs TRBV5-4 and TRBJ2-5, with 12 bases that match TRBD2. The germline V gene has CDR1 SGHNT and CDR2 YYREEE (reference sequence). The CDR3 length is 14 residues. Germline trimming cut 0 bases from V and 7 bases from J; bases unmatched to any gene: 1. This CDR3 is CASSLALAGGTQYF. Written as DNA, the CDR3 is TGTGCCAGCAGCTTGGCACTAGCGGGAGGGACCCAGTACTTC.

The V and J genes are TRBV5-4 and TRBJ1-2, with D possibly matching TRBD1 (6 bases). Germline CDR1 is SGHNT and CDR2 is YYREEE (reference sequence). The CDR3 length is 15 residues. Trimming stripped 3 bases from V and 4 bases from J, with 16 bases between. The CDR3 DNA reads TGTGCCAGCAGCTCGTCAGGGGAAGGAGGCTATGGCTACACCTTC. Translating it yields CASSSSGEGGYGYTF.

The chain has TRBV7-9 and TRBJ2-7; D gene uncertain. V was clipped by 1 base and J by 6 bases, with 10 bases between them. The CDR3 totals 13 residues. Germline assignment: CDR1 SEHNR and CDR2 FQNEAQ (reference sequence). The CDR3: CASSLVQRSEQYF. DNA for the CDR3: TGTGCCAGCAGCTTAGTTCAACGATCCGAGCAGTACTTC.

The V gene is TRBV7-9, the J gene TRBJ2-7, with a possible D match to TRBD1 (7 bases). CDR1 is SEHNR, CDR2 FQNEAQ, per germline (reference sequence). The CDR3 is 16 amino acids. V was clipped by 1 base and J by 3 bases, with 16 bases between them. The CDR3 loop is CASSLVGGTAGYEQYF. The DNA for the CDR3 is TGTGCCAGCAGCTTAGTAGGGGGGACAGCCGGCTACGAGCAGTACTTC.

The CDR3 spells CASSYPTTGIENGYTF. The CDR3 DNA reads TGTGCCAGCAGTTACCCCACGACAGGGATCGAAAATGGCTACACCTTC. The chain joins TRBV6-6 to TRBJ1-2, with 7 nucleotides matching TRBD1. V lost 2 bases and J lost 6; bases outside the gene matches: 12. CDR1 is MNHNY, CDR2 SVGAGI, per germline (reference sequence). The CDR3 extends over 16 amino acids.

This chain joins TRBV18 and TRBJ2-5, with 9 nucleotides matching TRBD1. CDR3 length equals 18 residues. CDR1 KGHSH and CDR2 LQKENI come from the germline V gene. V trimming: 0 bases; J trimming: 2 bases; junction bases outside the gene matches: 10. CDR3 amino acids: CASSPPAFRTGVQETQYF. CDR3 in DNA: TGTGCCAGCTCACCACCGGCCTTTAGGACAGGGGTACAAGAGACCCAGTACTTC.

CDR3 sequence: CASSSGQGTEAFF. CDR3 in DNA: TGTGCCAGCAGCTCCGGACAAGGGACTGAAGCTTTCTTT. The chain joins TRBV7-9 to TRBJ1-1, with D possibly matching TRBD1 (5 bases). The V end lost 4 bases, the J end lost 5 bases, and 11 bases lay between the germline ends. The germline V gene encodes CDR1 SEHNR and CDR2 FQNEAQ (reference sequence). The CDR3 covers 13 residues.

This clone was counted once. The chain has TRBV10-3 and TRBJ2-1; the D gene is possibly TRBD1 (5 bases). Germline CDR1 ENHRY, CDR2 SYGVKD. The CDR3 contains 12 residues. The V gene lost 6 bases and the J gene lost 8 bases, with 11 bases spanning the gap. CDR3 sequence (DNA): TGTGCCATCAGGACAGTTGTGGATGAGCAGTTCTTC. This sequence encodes CAIRTVVDEQFF.

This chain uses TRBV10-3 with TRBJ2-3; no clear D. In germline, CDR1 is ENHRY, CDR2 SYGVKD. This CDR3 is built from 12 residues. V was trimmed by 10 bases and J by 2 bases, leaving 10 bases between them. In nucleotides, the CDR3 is TGTGCCACCAGGCTAGACACAGATACGCAGTATTTT. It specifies CATRLDTDTQYF.

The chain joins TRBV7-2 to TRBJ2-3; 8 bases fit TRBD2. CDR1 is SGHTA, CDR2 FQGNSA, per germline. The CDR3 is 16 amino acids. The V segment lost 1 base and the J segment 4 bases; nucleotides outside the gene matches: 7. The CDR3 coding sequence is TGTGCCAGCAGCTTAGGGCGCGGGGGGCCGCCAGATACGCAGTATTTT. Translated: CASSLGRGGPPDTQYF. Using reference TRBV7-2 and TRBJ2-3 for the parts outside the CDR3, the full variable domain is GAGVSQSPSNKVTEKGKDVELRCDPISGHTALYWYRQSLGQGLEFLIYFQGNSAPDKSGLPSDRFSAERTGGSVSTLTIQRTQQEDSAVYLCASSLGRGGPPDTQYFGPGTRLTVL.

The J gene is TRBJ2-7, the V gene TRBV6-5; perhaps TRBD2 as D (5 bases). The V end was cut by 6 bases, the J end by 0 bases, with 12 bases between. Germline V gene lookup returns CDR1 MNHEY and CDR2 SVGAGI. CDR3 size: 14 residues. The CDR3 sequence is CASSQRRSSYEQYV. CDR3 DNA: TGTGCCAGCAGCCAGCGGCGGAGCTCCTACGAGCAGTACGTC.

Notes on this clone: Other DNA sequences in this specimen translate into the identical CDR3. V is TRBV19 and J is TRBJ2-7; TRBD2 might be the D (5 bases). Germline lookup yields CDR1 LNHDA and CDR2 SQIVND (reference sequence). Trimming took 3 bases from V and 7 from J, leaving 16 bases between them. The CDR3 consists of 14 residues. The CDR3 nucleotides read TGTGCCAGTAGTATCTCGGGTCGTCCGGGGGAGCAGTACTTC. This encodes CASSISGRPGEQYF.

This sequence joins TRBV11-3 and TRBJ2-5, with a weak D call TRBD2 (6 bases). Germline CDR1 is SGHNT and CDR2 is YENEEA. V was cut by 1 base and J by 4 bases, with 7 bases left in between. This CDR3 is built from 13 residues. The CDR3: CASSLVGGETQYF. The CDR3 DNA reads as TGTGCCAGCAGCTTAGTCGGGGGAGAGACCCAGTACTTC.

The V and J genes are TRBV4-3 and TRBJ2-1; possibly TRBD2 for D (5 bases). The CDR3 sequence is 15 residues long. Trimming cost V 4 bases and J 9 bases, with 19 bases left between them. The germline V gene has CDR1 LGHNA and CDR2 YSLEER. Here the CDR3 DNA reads TGCGCCAGCAGCCCCTCAAGCGGAAAGGGCAGTGAGCAGTTCTTC. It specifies CASSPSSGKGSEQFF.